These 24 T cell receptor beta chains share one sample of origin, sequenced in a study of tissue T cells after allogeneic stem cell transplantation. Libraries were prepared by immunoSEQ multiplex PCR; TCRdb keeps only in-frame clonotypes and omits some of them. The sample has 20,000 to 25,000 clones, 55% to 75% seen once. Material: spleen. Source of these receptors: a female BALB/c mouse in good health. MHC haplotype: H2-d.

As concerns this clone: Here the gene names and germline are mouse. The sequenced fragment ends 1 residue before the CDR3 boundary, so the rest is inferred from the germline J gene. The chain uses TRBV31 and TRBJ2-5; D possibly corresponds to TRBD2 (6 bases). Germline lookup yields CDR1 GKSSPN and CDR2 SITVG. The CDR3 loop spans 14 amino acids. The V end lost 5 bases, the J end lost 2 bases, and 14 bases lay between the germline ends. The DNA read from the CDR3 is TGTGCCTGGGGTGTCGGGGGGTCCCAAGACACCCAGTAC. Translated: CAWGVGGSQDTQY. Given in full, the CDR3 is CAWGVGGSQDTQYF.

Remarks on this clone: Mouse germline and gene names are used. From the germline J gene comes the end of the CDR3, since the read stops 1 residue before it. The V gene is TRBV19, the J gene TRBJ1-1; TRBD1 is a possible D gene (5 bases). Germline V lookup: CDR1 FNHDT, CDR2 SITEND (reference sequence). Trimming took 5 bases from V and 0 from J, leaving 11 bases between them. There are 14 residues in the CDR3. CDR3 DNA, as far as it was read: TGTGCCAGCAGAACGCAGGGCGCAAACACAGAAGTCTTC. Encoded protein: CASRTQGANTEVF. The whole CDR3 protein reads CASRTQGANTEVFF.

About this clone: Mouse gene names and germline throughout. The read stops 1 residue short of the end of the CDR3; the missing end is completed from the germline J gene. The chain carries TRBV5 and TRBJ1-3; D unclear. The germline V and J ends were trimmed by 0 bases and 0 bases, with 6 bases remaining between them. The CDR3 sequence is 15 residues long. The germline V gene encodes CDR1 LGHNA and CDR2 YNLKQL (reference sequence). The CDR3 sequence is CASSQELNSGNTLYF. The sequenced part of the CDR3 DNA is TGTGCCAGCAGCCAAGAGTTGAATTCTGGAAATACGCTCTAT.

For this clone: The listed genes are named as in mouse. Read sequence stops 1 residue before the CDR3 end, and the germline J gene provides the missing end. This chain joins TRBV17 and TRBJ1-3, with D uncertain. This CDR3 spans 14 amino acids. V was clipped by 1 base and J by 2 bases, with 6 bases between them. In germline, CDR1 is MNHDT, CDR2 YYDKIL. This CDR3 is CASSRVGAGNTLYF. The sequenced CDR3 bases are TGTGCTAGCAGTAGAGTCGGGGCTGGAAATACGCTCTAT.

In the case of this clone: Any gene name here is a mouse gene name. With the read ending 1 residue before the CDR3 end, the germline J gene is used to fill in that end. V and J are TRBV2 and TRBJ1-5; tentatively, D is TRBD1 (5 bases). CDR3 length: 11 residues. The V gene's germline CDR1 is LGHNA and CDR2 YSYQKL. Deletions cut 6 bases from V and 5 bases from J, with 5 bases between. The CDR3 is CASRQDQAPLF. The sequenced CDR3 bases are TGTGCCAGCAGACAGGACCAGGCTCCGCTT.

With regard to this clone: Gene and germline names: mouse. CDR3 bases read: TGTGCCAGCAGTACGGGACTGGGGGGTCCCCAGTAC. Protein: CASSTGLGGPQY. The whole CDR3 protein reads CASSTGLGGPQYF. V and J are TRBV13-3 and TRBJ2-5, with 12 nucleotides matching TRBD2. The observed sequence ends 1 residue before the CDR3 terminus, with the missing tail filled in from the germline J gene. Germline values: CDR1 NNHDY, CDR2 SYVADS. The CDR3 is made up of 13 amino acids. The J segment lost 10 bases and the V segment lost 4 bases, leaving 4 bases of the junction unmatched.

On this clone: Gene names are mouse gene names. The read comes to an end 1 residue before the CDR3 does, leaving the germline J gene to fill in the end. The gene calls are TRBV1 and TRBJ2-1; 12 positions agree with TRBD2. Per the germline V gene, CDR1 is NSQYPW and CDR2 is LRSPGD (reference sequence). The CDR3 covers 14 residues. V lost 4 bases and J lost 6; bases outside the gene matches: 1. This CDR3 reads CTCSGDWGVAEQFF. CDR3 bases read: TGCACCTGCAGTGGGGACTGGGGGGTTGCTGAGCAGTTC.

There are a few counts of this clone. The germline and genes are mouse ones. Read sequence stops 1 residue before the CDR3 end, and the germline J gene provides the missing end. The chain couples TRBV17 to TRBJ2-7; the D gene is possibly TRBD2 (8 bases). Trimming left V 0 bases short and J 4 bases short, with 13 bases between. CDR1 is MNHDT, CDR2 YYDKIL, per germline. This CDR3 contains 15 residues. Incomplete CDR3 DNA: TGTGCTAGCAGTAGAGATCAGGGGGGGCCGTATGAACAGTAC. Its protein is CASSRDQGGPYEQY. The entire CDR3 reads CASSRDQGGPYEQYF.

Of note for this clone: Gene names follow the mouse nomenclature. The read falls 1 residue short of the CDR3 end, and the missing part is taken from the germline J gene. The V gene is TRBV31, the J gene TRBJ2-7, with 13 bases aligning to TRBD2. This CDR3 is 13 amino acids long. Germline CDR1 and CDR2: GKSSPN and SITVG. After removal of 3 bases from V and 5 bases from J, the junction contained 1 base not matched to a gene. The CDR3 DNA, read in part, is TGTGCCTGGAGGGACTGGGGGGGCCATGAACAGTAC. It encodes CAWRDWGGHEQY. The whole CDR3 sequence is CAWRDWGGHEQYF.

As for this clone: Gene names are the mouse ones. The DNA ends 1 residue before the CDR3 does, and the rest of the CDR3 is filled in from the germline J gene. The chain is built from TRBV31 and TRBJ1-4; D remains ambiguous. Per germline, CDR1 GKSSPN and CDR2 SITVG. Deletions cut 4 bases from V and 3 bases from J, with 0 bases between. The CDR3 contains 10 residues. The sequenced part of the CDR3 DNA is TGTGCCTGGACCAACGAAAGATTATTT. It encodes CAWTNERLF. The entire CDR3 protein reads CAWTNERLFF.

As for this clone: Genes here carry mouse names. Read coverage stops 1 residue before the CDR3 terminus; the germline J gene supplies the remainder. The chain is built from TRBV29 and TRBJ2-5, with a tentative D call TRBD1 (5 bases). Trimming cost V 3 bases and J 1 base, with 8 bases left between them. The CDR3 is made up of 14 amino acids. Germline loops: CDR1 MSHET, CDR2 SYDVDS. CDR3 DNA (partial): TGTGCTAGCAGTTTCACAGGTCACCAAGACACCCAGTAC. Protein product: CASSFTGHQDTQY. The full CDR3 reads CASSFTGHQDTQYF. The full variable domain, with the rest looked up from reference TRBV29 and TRBJ2-5, is DMKVTQMPRYLIKRMGENVLLECGQDMSHETMYWYRQDPGLGLQLIYISYDVDSNSEGDIPKGYRVSRKKREHFSLILDSAKTNQTSVYFCASSFTGHQDTQYFGPGTRLLVL.

Concerning this clone: Germline and genes here are mouse. Read data end 1 residue before the CDR3 end; the end is taken from the germline J gene. This chain connects TRBV16 to TRBJ1-1, with 7 bases lining up with TRBD1. The V segment lost 5 bases and the J segment 0 bases; nucleotides outside the gene matches: 6. Germline V CDR1 and CDR2: SGHSA, FRNQAP. The CDR3 extends over 15 amino acids. The part of the CDR3 DNA that was read is TGTGCAAGCAGCCCCGACAGGGAAGCAAACACAGAAGTCTTC. It translates to CASSPDREANTEVF. The CDR3 in its entirety is CASSPDREANTEVFF. Full variable domain (rest looked up from reference TRBV16 and TRBJ1-1): NAGVIQTPRHKVTGKGQEATLWCEPISGHSAVFWYRQTIVQGLEFLTYFRNQAPIDDSGMPKERFSAQMPNQSHSTLKIQSTQPQDSAVYLCASSPDREANTEVFFGKGTRLTVV.

A note on this clone: Genes and germline come from the mouse. The observed sequence ends 1 residue before the CDR3 terminus, with the missing tail filled in from the germline J gene. The V gene is TRBV19, the J gene TRBJ2-3; TRBD2 agrees at 8 bases. Trimming at V came to 2 bases and at J to 0 bases, leaving 5 bases not matched to a gene. This CDR3 spans 16 amino acids. CDR1 FNHDT and CDR2 SITEND come from the germline V gene (reference sequence). CDR3 DNA, as far as it was read: TGTGCCAGCAGTATCGCTGGGGGGCCTAGTGCAGAAACGCTGTAT. It specifies CASSIAGGPSAETLY. The full CDR3 is CASSIAGGPSAETLYF.

With respect to this clone: Genes here carry mouse names. CDR3 DNA, as far as it was read: TGTGCCAGCAGCCCCCGACAGGGGGTTTCCAACGAAAGATTATTT. Translated: CASSPRQGVSNERLF. The CDR3, in full, reads CASSPRQGVSNERLFF. This chain links TRBV5 with TRBJ1-4, with 9 bases that match TRBD1. The read comes to an end 1 residue before the CDR3 does, leaving the germline J gene to fill in the end. With V trimmed by 4 bases and J by 0 bases, 3 bases remained unmatched. The CDR3 runs 16 residues. The germline V gene has CDR1 LGHNA and CDR2 YNLKQL (reference sequence).

As to this clone: Any gene name here is a mouse gene name. The CDR3 is cut off 1 residue early in the read; its end comes from the germline J gene. The chain links TRBV17 to TRBJ1-1; 8 bases map to TRBD1. The J segment lost 0 bases and the V segment lost 6 bases, leaving 3 bases of the junction unmatched. Germline values: CDR1 MNHDT, CDR2 YYDKIL. The CDR3 sequence is 14 residues long. The CDR3 bases that were read are TGTGCTAGCAGCACAGGGGGTGCAAACACAGAAGTCTTC. Translating gives CASSTGGANTEVF. The whole CDR3 protein is CASSTGGANTEVFF.

On this clone itself: Gene names refer to mouse genes. The read terminates 1 residue ahead of where the CDR3 ends, so the germline J gene completes it. The chain joins TRBV19 to TRBJ2-4; TRBD1 might be the D (6 bases). The germline V gene has CDR1 FNHDT and CDR2 SITEND (reference sequence). V was clipped by 3 bases and J by 6 bases, with 8 bases between them. CDR3 length equals 12 residues. This chain's CDR3 is CASSRDTNTLYF. Incomplete CDR3 DNA: TGTGCCAGCAGTAGGGACACCAACACCTTGTAC.

On this clone: The gene names given are mouse names. Read sequence stops 1 residue before the CDR3 end, and the germline J gene provides the missing end. This sequence joins TRBV29 and TRBJ2-5, with no clear D. The ends were cut back, 0 bases at V and 6 bases at J, with 4 bases in the middle. CDR1 is MSHET and CDR2 is SYDVDS in the germline V gene. This CDR3 region has 12 residues. Incomplete CDR3 DNA: TGTGCTAGCAGTTTATCGGGGGACACCCAGTAC. Its translation: CASSLSGDTQY. The whole CDR3 region reads CASSLSGDTQYF.

This clone was detected only once. The gene symbols are mouse symbols. The CDR3 end falls 1 residue outside the read, so it is completed with the germline J gene. This sequence joins TRBV13-1 and TRBJ1-1, with D possibly TRBD1 on 6 matching bases. The CDR3 totals 15 residues. Germline V gene lookup returns CDR1 NSHNY and CDR2 SYGAGN. The V end lost 3 bases, the J end lost 0 bases, and 12 bases lay between the germline ends. This chain's CDR3 is CASSATGTTNTEVFF. Partial CDR3 DNA: TGTGCCAGCAGTGCCACCGGGACAACAAACACAGAAGTCTTC.

With regard to this clone: Gene and germline names: mouse. The read terminates 1 residue before the CDR3 end, so the remaining end is supplied by the germline J gene. V is TRBV4 and J is TRBJ2-5; 9 nucleotides align to TRBD1. J gave up 4 bases and V 5 bases, and 4 bases lay outside the gene matches. The length of the CDR3 is 14 residues. The germline V gene encodes CDR1 LGHDT and CDR2 YNNKQL (reference sequence). CDR3 bases read: TGTGCCAGCAGCAAGGGGACAGGGAAAGACACCCAGTAC. Its protein product is CASSKGTGKDTQY. The whole CDR3 is CASSKGTGKDTQYF. Complete variable domain (other parts from reference TRBV4 and TRBJ2-5): ETAVFQTPNYHVTQVGNEVSFNCKQTLGHDTMYWYKQDSKKLLKIMFSYNNKQLIVNETVPRRFSPQSSDKAHLNLRIKSVEPEDSAVYLCASSKGTGKDTQYFGPGTRLLVL.

As concerns this clone: Here the gene names and germline are mouse. With the read ending 1 residue before the CDR3 end, the germline J gene is used to fill in that end. The rearrangement joins TRBV13-2 to TRBJ1-4; no reliable D call. Trimming took 5 bases from V and 5 from J, leaving 10 bases between them. The CDR3 is 13 residues long. Germline V gene data show CDR1 as NNHNN and CDR2 as SYGAGS (reference sequence). The CDR3 here is CASGEYRNERLFF. Partial CDR3 DNA: TGTGCCAGCGGGGAATACAGAAACGAAAGATTATTT.

With respect to this clone: These gene names are mouse names. Sequencing ends 1 residue short of the CDR3 end; the germline J gene provides the rest. This chain links TRBV5 with TRBJ2-5, with 14 bases identical to TRBD2. Germline CDR1 LGHNA, CDR2 YNLKQL (reference sequence). The CDR3 consists of 16 residues. V was pared by 4 bases and J by 2 bases, with 2 bases of the junction left unmatched. The CDR3 DNA, read in part, is TGTGCCAGCAGCCCGGGACTGGGGGGGCCCCAAGACACCCAGTAC. This codes for CASSPGLGGPQDTQY. Given in full, the CDR3 is CASSPGLGGPQDTQYF.

With regard to this clone: Genes here carry mouse names. The CDR3 is cut off 1 residue early in the read; its end comes from the germline J gene. Other DNA sequences in the same sample also yield this CDR3. J is TRBJ1-3 and V is TRBV19; no firm D call. The germline gives CDR1 FNHDT, CDR2 SITEND (reference sequence). The CDR3 spans 14 residues. The V and J ends lost 2 bases and 0 bases respectively, with 6 bases between them. Partial CDR3 DNA: TGTGCCAGCAGTATCGGGGATTCTGGAAATACGCTCTAT. Protein sequence: CASSIGDSGNTLY. The whole CDR3 protein is CASSIGDSGNTLYF.

This clone was picked up a small number of times. The genes and germline here are from mouse. The read comes to an end 1 residue before the CDR3 does, leaving the germline J gene to fill in the end. The rearrangement uses TRBV3 and TRBJ2-7; tentatively, D is TRBD1 (5 bases). Trimming took 1 base from V and 0 from J, leaving 7 bases between them. The germline V gene has CDR1 SNHLY and CDR2 FYNGKV (reference sequence). There are 14 residues in the CDR3. CDR3 DNA, as far as it was read: TGTGCCAGCAGCTTAGAGGGGAGCTCCTATGAACAGTAC. Amino acid sequence: CASSLEGSSYEQY. In full, the CDR3 is CASSLEGSSYEQYF.

With regard to this clone: The genes and germline here are from mouse. The CDR3 end lies 1 residue beyond the end of the read and is filled in from the germline J gene. The chain carries TRBV4 and TRBJ2-2, with 12 bases lining up with TRBD1. J lost 3 bases, V lost 5 bases, and 1 base had no gene match. Germline V gene data show CDR1 as LGHDT and CDR2 as YNNKQL (reference sequence). This CDR3 is built from 15 residues. The CDR3 protein is CASSGTGGYTGQLYF. The sequenced CDR3 bases are TGTGCCAGCAGCGGGACAGGGGGCTACACCGGGCAGCTCTAC.